This T cell receptor (beta chain) was retrieved from a study of regulatory T cells in long-lasting Graves disease. Regarding the study as a whole: Persistent disease was characterized by preferential usage of TRBV28, TRBJ1-2 and TRBJ2-5.

V trimming: 5 bases; J trimming: 0 bases; junction bases outside the gene matches: 10. The CDR3 is 16 residues long. In germline, CDR1 is MGHRA, CDR2 YSYEKL. To make TCR beta libraries, researchers used iRepertoire HTBI primers and Arm-PCR of CDR3 regions. MiXCR, run by TCRdb on the multiplex PCR reads, gives a single entry per CDR3 protein. In the table there are roughly 400,000 distinct CDR3 sequences, 15% of which are singletons. Sample time point: newly diagnosed GD, antithyroid drugs for less than 3 months. With RNA extracted from PBMCs as input, the TCR library was made. As to this clonotype: Its antigen remains unidentified.

These sequences were also reported in another study, on T cells in Graves' hyperthyroidism and ophthalmopathy.

This TCR derives from a middle-aged woman with Graves disease. Specimen: peripheral blood mononuclear cells (PBMCs), collected at new diagnosis, from a patient treated with antithyroid drugs. This chain uses TRBV4-1 with TRBJ2-7; 7 nucleotides line up with TRBD2. The CDR3 DNA reads TGCGCCAGCAGCAAAGGGATGGCTAGCGGCTCCTACGAGCAGTACTTC. Residues: CASSKGMASGSYEQYF.